This T cell receptor beta chain was documented in a study of cytomegalovirus exposure and HLA in healthy donors. It was with 60 Vbeta and 13 Jbeta primers that the PCR ran. Study processing details: Later, 65 million to 90 million unique TCR beta chains were counted in an analysis, and 10 million to 12 million of them were shared. TCRdb's copy holds only in-frame clones and misses some; the assay was immunoSEQ multiplex PCR. D and trimming come from the DNA, and the V and J calls and clone size come from that table. Of about 190,000 clones listed, around 85% are singletons. The CDR3 covers 14 residues. Germline-derived CDR1 and CDR2 are SEHNR and FQNEAQ (reference sequence). Points on this clone: One junction end disagrees with the germline gene, perhaps due to a read error.

This receptor was taken from a man aged 45-60 years in good health and CMV-seronegative. The specimen was PBMCs. The rearrangement links TRBV7-9 to TRBJ1-5; D is unclear. The CDR3 sequence: CSSSCPTPNQPQHF. As DNA, the CDR3 is TGTTCCAGCAGCTGCCCGACACCCAATCAGCCCCAGCATTTT.